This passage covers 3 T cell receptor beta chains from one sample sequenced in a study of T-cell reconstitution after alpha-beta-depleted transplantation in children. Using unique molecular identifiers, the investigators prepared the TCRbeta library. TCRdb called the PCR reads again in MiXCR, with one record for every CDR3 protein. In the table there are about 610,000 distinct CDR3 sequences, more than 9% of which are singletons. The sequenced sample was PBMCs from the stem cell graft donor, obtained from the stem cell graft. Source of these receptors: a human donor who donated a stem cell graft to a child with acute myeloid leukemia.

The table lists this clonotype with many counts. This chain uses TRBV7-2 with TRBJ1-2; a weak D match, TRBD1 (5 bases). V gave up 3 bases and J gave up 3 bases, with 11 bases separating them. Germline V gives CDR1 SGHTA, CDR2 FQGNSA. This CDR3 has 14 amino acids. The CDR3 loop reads CASSFSGTDYGYTF. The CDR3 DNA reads TGTGCCAGCAGCTTCTCCGGGACGGACTATGGCTACACCTTC.

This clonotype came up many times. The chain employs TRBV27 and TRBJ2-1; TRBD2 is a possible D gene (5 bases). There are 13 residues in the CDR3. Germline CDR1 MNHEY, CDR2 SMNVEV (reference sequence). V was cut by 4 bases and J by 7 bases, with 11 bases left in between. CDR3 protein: CASSYGIKNEQFF. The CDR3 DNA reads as TGTGCCAGCAGTTACGGGATTAAGAATGAGCAGTTCTTC.

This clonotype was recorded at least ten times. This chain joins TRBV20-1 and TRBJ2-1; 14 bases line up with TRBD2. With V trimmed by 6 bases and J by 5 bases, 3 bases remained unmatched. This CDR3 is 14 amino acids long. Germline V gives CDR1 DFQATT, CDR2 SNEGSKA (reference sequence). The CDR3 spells CSALTSGRDNEQFF. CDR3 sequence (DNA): TGCAGTGCCCTGACTAGCGGGAGGGACAATGAGCAGTTCTTC.